Reported below is one T cell receptor beta chain. Clones were sequenced by immunoSEQ multiplex PCR, and TCRdb holds only the in-frame ones, with some missing. The repertoire holds some 8,800 clones, with roughly 86% as singletons. The data belong to a study of OX40 agonist ivuxolimab in advanced cancers. The V end was cut by 2 bases, the J end by 4 bases, with 15 bases between. This CDR3 region has 16 residues. CDR1 is MNHNY and CDR2 is SVGAGI in the germline V gene (reference sequence). The chain is built from TRBV6-6 and TRBJ2-1; possibly TRBD1 for D (6 bases). The TCR originated in an adult with an advanced solid tumor such as melanoma, head and neck, liver or kidney cancer. This specimen consisted of CD4+ or CD8+ T cells sorted from blood, obtained in a trial of the OX40 agonist ivuxolimab. This chain's CDR3 is CASSYLDRLRYNEQFF. The CDR3 DNA is TGTGCCAGCAGTTACCTTGACAGGCTACGATACAATGAGCAGTTCTTC.